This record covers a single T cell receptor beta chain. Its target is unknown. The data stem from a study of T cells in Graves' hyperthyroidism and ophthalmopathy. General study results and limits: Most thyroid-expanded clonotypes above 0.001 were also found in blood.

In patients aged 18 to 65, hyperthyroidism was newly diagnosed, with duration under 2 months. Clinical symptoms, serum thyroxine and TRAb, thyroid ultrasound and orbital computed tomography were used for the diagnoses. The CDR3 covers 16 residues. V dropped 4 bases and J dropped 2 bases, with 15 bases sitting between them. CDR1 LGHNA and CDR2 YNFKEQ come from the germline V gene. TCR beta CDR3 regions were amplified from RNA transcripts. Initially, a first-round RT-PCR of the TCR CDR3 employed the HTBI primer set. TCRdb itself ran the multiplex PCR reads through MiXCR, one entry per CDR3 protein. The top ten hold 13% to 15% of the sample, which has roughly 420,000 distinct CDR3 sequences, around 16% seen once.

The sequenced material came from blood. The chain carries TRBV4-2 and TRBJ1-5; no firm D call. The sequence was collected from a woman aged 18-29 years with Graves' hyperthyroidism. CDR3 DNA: TGTGCCAGCAGCCCGGAGGAGGGAACAGGCAATCAGCCCCAGCATTTT. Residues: CASSPEEGTGNQPQHF.